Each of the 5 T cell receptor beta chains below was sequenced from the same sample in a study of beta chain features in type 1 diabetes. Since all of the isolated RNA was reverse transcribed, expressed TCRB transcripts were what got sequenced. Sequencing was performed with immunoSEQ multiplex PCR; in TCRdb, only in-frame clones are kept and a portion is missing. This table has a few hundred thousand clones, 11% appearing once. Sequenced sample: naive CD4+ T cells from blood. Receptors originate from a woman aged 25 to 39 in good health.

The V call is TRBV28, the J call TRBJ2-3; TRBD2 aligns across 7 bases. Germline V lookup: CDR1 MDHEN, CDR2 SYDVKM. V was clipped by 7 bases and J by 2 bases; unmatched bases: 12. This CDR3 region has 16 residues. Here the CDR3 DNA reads TGTGCCAGCACCCCACTGGGAGGGCCCTACACAGATACGCAGTATTTT. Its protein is CASTPLGGPYTDTQYF.

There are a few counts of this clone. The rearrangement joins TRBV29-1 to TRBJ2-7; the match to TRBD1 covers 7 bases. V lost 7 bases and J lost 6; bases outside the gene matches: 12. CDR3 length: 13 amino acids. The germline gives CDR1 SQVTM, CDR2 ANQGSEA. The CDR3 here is CSGAKGADREQYF. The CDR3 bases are TGCAGCGGAGCAAAGGGGGCTGATCGCGAGCAGTACTTC.

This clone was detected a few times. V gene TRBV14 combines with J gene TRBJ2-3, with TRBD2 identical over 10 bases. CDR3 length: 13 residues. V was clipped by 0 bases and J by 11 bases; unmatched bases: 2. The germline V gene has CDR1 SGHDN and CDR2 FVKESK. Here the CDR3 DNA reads TGTGCCAGCAGCCAAGATCGACTAGCGGGGCAGTATTTT. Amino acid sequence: CASSQDRLAGQYF.

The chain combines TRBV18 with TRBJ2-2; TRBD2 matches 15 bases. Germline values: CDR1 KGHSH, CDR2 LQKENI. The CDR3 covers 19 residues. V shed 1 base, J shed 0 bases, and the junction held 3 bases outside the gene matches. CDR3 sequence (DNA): TGTGCCAGCTCACCACAGGGACTAGCGGGAGGAGCGAACACCGGGGAGCTGTTTTTT. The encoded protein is CASSPQGLAGGANTGELFF.

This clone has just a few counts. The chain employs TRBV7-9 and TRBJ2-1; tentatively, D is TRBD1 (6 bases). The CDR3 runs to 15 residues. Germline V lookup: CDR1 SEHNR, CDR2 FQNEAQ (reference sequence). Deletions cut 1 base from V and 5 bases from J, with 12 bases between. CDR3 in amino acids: CASSLDRANNNEQFF. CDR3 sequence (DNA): TGTGCCAGCAGCTTAGACAGGGCCAATAACAATGAGCAGTTCTTC.